The sequence of this TCR beta chain was determined in a study of blood T cells in healthy people across ages. CDR3 length equals 14 residues. The V gene lost 6 bases and the J gene lost 3 bases, with 11 bases spanning the gap. From germline, CDR1 is SNHLY and CDR2 FYNNEI. Sample-barcoded 5' priming and a J-beta primer mix drove a second PCR of 7 to 11 cycles. In TCRdb, the 5' RACE reads were re-called with MiXCR into one record per CDR3 protein. This sample has 850,000 to 1,100,000 distinct CDR3 sequences, with around two fifths found just once. The J gene is TRBJ1-4, the V gene TRBV2; D gene unclear. Sequenced sample: blood. The source is a man aged 18 to 29 in good health. In DNA, the CDR3 is TGTGCCAGCAGGGCAGGTCCGGCTAATGAAAAACTGTTTTTT. This translates into CASRAGPANEKLFF.